This TCR beta chain originates from a study of blood T cells in healthy people across ages. Across the whole study: About one barcoded beta molecule per two T cells was captured by template switching.

Findings and caveats of the study: Per-million-T-cell TCR beta diversity fell roughly linearly with age.

A second PCR of about 7 to 12 cycles used a sample-barcoded 5' primer and a J-beta primer mix. Each of the cDNA molecules was tagged by a template-switch adaptor with 12 random nucleotides. A single record per CDR3 protein comes from TCRdb applying MiXCR to the 5' RACE reads. Among around 870,000 distinct CDR3 sequences listed, under 30% were seen once. Total RNA was isolated from each sample in quantities of at least 5 micrograms. Note on this clonotype: Its antigen remains unidentified.

The junction had 5 bases not matched to a gene; V was cut back by 2 bases and J by 7 bases. Germline-derived CDR1 and CDR2 are SGHVS and FQNEAQ. This CDR3 has 14 residues. J is TRBJ2-3 and V is TRBV7-8; 8 nucleotides line up with TRBD2. The sequencing input was blood. The receptor was derived from a woman aged 80 or over in good health. CDR3 DNA: TGTGCCAGCAGCTTATACCGGGAGGGGAATACGCAGTATTTT. Translation: CASSLYREGNTQYF.